The 30 T cell receptor beta chains below all came from one sample that was sequenced in a study of blood T cells in healthy people across ages. For the second PCR, which ran for about 7 to 11 cycles, a sample-barcoded 5' primer and a J-beta primer mix were used. TCRdb analysed the 5' RACE reads with MiXCR anew, one entry per CDR3 protein. The table shows hundreds of thousands of distinct CDR3 sequences, with approximately 67% occurring only once. The sequencing input was blood. The receptors stem from a man aged 25-45 years in good health.

The rearrangement joins TRBV5-1 to TRBJ2-7; weak D call: TRBD2 (5 bases). Germline CDR1 and CDR2: SGHRS and YFSETQ. Trimming removed 4 bases from V and 9 bases from J, with 17 bases in between. This CDR3 spans 13 amino acids. The CDR3 is CASSTSGFRVQYF. CDR3 bases: TGCGCCAGCAGCACCTCGGGGTTTAGGGTGCAGTACTTC.

This chain connects TRBV7-9 to TRBJ1-2, with D possibly matching TRBD1 (6 bases). This CDR3 spans 15 amino acids. CDR1 SEHNR and CDR2 FQNEAQ come from the germline V gene (reference sequence). Between the trimmed V and J ends, which lost 5 bases and 0 bases, there was a span of 13 bases. CDR3 in DNA: TGTGCCAGCAGCCGGATGCAGGGGTCTAACTATGGCTACACCTTC. Translated: CASSRMQGSNYGYTF.

This clonotype appeared a single time. The J gene is TRBJ2-3, the V gene TRBV12-3 or TRBV12-4; the D is unclear. Trimming left V 3 bases short and J 6 bases short, with 19 bases between. The CDR3 spans 16 residues. The CDR3 nucleotides read TGTGCCAGCAGTTTGTTGTCTAGAGAAGGATCCGATACGCAGTATTTT. Encoded protein: CASSLLSREGSDTQYF.

In its sample, this clonotype was seen a few times. The chain employs TRBV9 and TRBJ2-5, with TRBD2 as a possible D gene (6 bases). CDR3 length: 13 residues. Deletions cut 4 bases from V and 3 bases from J, with 10 bases between. CDR1 is SGDLS, CDR2 YYNGEE, per germline. CDR3: CASSPRREETQYF. DNA of the CDR3: TGTGCCAGCAGCCCCCGGAGGGAAGAGACCCAGTACTTC.

The gene calls are TRBV4-3 and TRBJ2-3; 7 bases align to TRBD2. The junction had 8 bases not matched to a gene; V was cut back by 1 base and J by 1 base. Per germline, CDR1 LGHNA and CDR2 YSLEER. CDR3 length: 17 amino acids. DNA for the CDR3: TGCGCCAGCAGCCAAGTAGCGGGCGGGATAGGCACAGATACGCAGTATTTT. It encodes CASSQVAGGIGTDTQYF.

This clonotype was counted a few times. V usage is TRBV14 and J usage is TRBJ2-3, with 7 bases lining up with TRBD1. The CDR3 has 16 amino acids. Germline values: CDR1 SGHDN, CDR2 FVKESK. After removal of 0 bases from V and 1 base from J, the junction contained 4 bases not matched to a gene. Here the CDR3 reads CASSQDRQGGTDTQYF. CDR3 bases: TGTGCCAGCAGCCAAGACCGGCAGGGGGGCACAGATACGCAGTATTTT.

The rearrangement uses TRBV20-1 and TRBJ2-1; D is unclear. Germline CDR1 is DFQATT and CDR2 is SNEGSKA (reference sequence). The CDR3 loop spans 14 amino acids. V lost 3 bases and J lost 1, with 10 bases in between. The CDR3 loop reads CSASGQRSYNEQFF. CDR3 nucleotide sequence: TGCAGTGCTAGCGGTCAGCGTTCCTACAATGAGCAGTTCTTC.

This clonotype has only a few counts. The chain carries TRBV10-3 and TRBJ2-7; 9 bases line up with TRBD1. Germline-derived CDR1 and CDR2 are ENHRY and SYGVKD. This CDR3 has 15 residues. After removal of 0 bases from V and 6 bases from J, the junction contained 6 bases not matched to a gene. As DNA, the CDR3 is TGTGCCATCAGTGAGTCTCCGGGGACAGGGTCCGAGCAGTACTTC. It specifies CAISESPGTGSEQYF.

The DNA for the CDR3 is TGTGCCAGCAGCCCCCGCCAGGGTCGCAGCACAGATACGCAGTATTTT. This sequence encodes CASSPRQGRSTDTQYF. The V and J genes are TRBV7-2 and TRBJ2-3; D is possibly TRBD1 (5 bases). V lost 5 bases to trimming and J lost 0 bases, with 15 bases between them. The CDR3 runs to 16 residues. Germline V gene sequence: CDR1 SGHTA, CDR2 FQGNSA.

The rearrangement joins TRBV7-2 to TRBJ1-5, with D possibly matching TRBD1 (5 bases). Between the trimmed V and J ends, which lost 5 bases and 7 bases, there was a span of 12 bases. Germline V gene sequence: CDR1 SGHTA, CDR2 FQGNSA. The CDR3 is 13 amino acids. The CDR3 DNA reads as TGTGCCAGCAGCAACCCAGGGAACCAGCCCCAGCATTTT. Translated, it gives CASSNPGNQPQHF.

This clonotype was counted between two and nine times. This chain uses TRBV5-1 with TRBJ1-1; D possibly corresponds to TRBD1 (6 bases). Trimming took 0 bases from V and 4 from J, leaving 10 bases between them. The length of the CDR3 is 14 residues. Germline CDR1 reads SGHRS; CDR2 reads YFSETQ. Here the CDR3 DNA reads TGCGCCAGCAGCTTGGAATCCAGGGGCACTGAAGCTTTCTTT. It codes for CASSLESRGTEAFF.

The chain carries TRBV14 and TRBJ1-2; D ambiguous. Per the germline V gene, CDR1 is SGHDN and CDR2 is FVKESK. The length of the CDR3 is 15 residues. V lost 0 bases and J 8 bases, leaving 16 bases between the germline ends. The CDR3 sequence is CASSQDLVVGAGYTF. DNA of the CDR3: TGTGCCAGCAGCCAAGATCTCGTGGTGGGTGCGGGCTACACCTTC.

V and J are TRBV6-2 or TRBV6-3 and TRBJ2-4; 8 bases match TRBD1. The J call may not be correct, given that the DNA end is closer to TRBJ2-7. The CDR3 totals 13 residues. Germline lookup yields CDR1 MNHEY and CDR2 SVGEGT. This CDR3 is CASSWDRNYEQYF. The DNA for the CDR3 is TGTGCCAGCAGTTGGGACAGGAACTACGAGCAGTACTTC.

The chain recombines TRBV9 with TRBJ2-3, with D possibly matching TRBD1 (5 bases). Per germline, CDR1 SGDLS and CDR2 YYNGEE. Trimming cost V 0 bases and J 3 bases, with 11 bases left between them. This CDR3 is built from 15 residues. The CDR3 loop is CASSVVGAPTDTQYF. CDR3 nucleotide sequence: TGTGCCAGCAGCGTAGTTGGGGCACCGACAGATACGCAGTATTTT.

The chain combines TRBV20-1 with TRBJ1-5; 8 bases line up with TRBD1. The CDR3 runs to 15 residues. V shed 6 bases, J shed 0 bases, and the junction held 7 bases outside the gene matches. The germline gives CDR1 DFQATT, CDR2 SNEGSKA (reference sequence). Here the CDR3 reads CSAWTGKFSNQPQHF. CDR3 DNA sequence: TGCAGTGCGTGGACAGGGAAATTTAGCAATCAGCCCCAGCATTTT.

This clonotype appeared once. The chain couples TRBV20-1 to TRBJ2-1; D gene uncertain. V was shortened by 1 base and J by 7 bases, with 23 bases between the two germline ends. Germline V gene sequence: CDR1 DFQATT, CDR2 SNEGSKA (reference sequence). This CDR3 comprises 17 residues. CDR3 loop: CSARASGRLTGGNEQFF. The CDR3 coding sequence is TGCAGTGCTAGAGCCTCTGGGCGGTTAACTGGTGGGAATGAGCAGTTCTTC.

V and J are TRBV4-1 and TRBJ2-1; TRBD1 or TRBD2 may be the D gene (5 bases each). Germline V gene lookup returns CDR1 MGHRA and CDR2 YSYEKL. V lost 4 bases and J lost 4, with 8 bases in between. There are 13 residues in the CDR3. CDR3 bases: TGCGCCAGCAGCCGGGACGTGTACAATGAGCAGTTCTTC. Its translation is CASSRDVYNEQFF.

This clonotype was counted between two and nine times. The rearrangement joins TRBV10-3 to TRBJ2-1; 10 positions agree with TRBD1. The CDR3 spans 17 residues. From germline, CDR1 is ENHRY and CDR2 SYGVKD. With 0 bases clipped from V and 5 bases from J, the junction kept 7 bases outside the gene matches. The CDR3 loop is CAISESAGQGSNNEQFF. The DNA of the CDR3 is TGTGCCATCAGTGAGTCTGCGGGACAGGGGTCTAACAATGAGCAGTTCTTC.

This chain joins TRBV12-3 or TRBV12-4 and TRBJ2-3; D is unclear. This CDR3 comprises 12 residues. V was cut by 2 bases and J by 6 bases, with 6 bases left in between. The CDR3 reads CASSLYWDTQYF. Here the CDR3 DNA reads TGTGCCAGCAGTTTATATTGGGATACGCAGTATTTT.

The chain joins TRBV5-1 to TRBJ2-7; TRBD2 matches at 7 bases. CDR1 and CDR2 from the germline V gene are SGHRS and YFSETQ. The CDR3 covers 16 residues. Trimming removed 0 bases from V and 0 bases from J; junction bases left unmatched: 6. The CDR3 sequence is CASSLVGGTSSYEQYF. In DNA, the CDR3 is TGCGCCAGCAGCTTGGTCGGGGGGACGAGCTCCTACGAGCAGTACTTC.

The chain links TRBV3-1 to TRBJ2-4; TRBD2 aligns across 16 bases. Trimming at V came to 4 bases and at J to 0 bases, leaving 3 bases not matched to a gene. There are 18 residues in the CDR3. Germline assignment: CDR1 LGHDT and CDR2 YNNKEL (reference sequence). This CDR3 reads CASSPGTSGGVAKNIQYF. As DNA, the CDR3 is TGTGCCAGCAGCCCCGGGACTAGCGGGGGGGTAGCCAAAAACATTCAGTACTTC.

The chain is built from TRBV21-1 and TRBJ1-5. TRBV21-1 is assigned pseudogene status. The CDR3 has 13 residues. The CDR3 nucleotides read TGTGCCTGCAAAACGTATCACCATCAGCCCCAGCATTTT. Its protein is CACKTYHHQPQHF.

V is TRBV5-1 and J is TRBJ2-3; D is undetermined. Trimming shortened V by 4 bases and J by 2 bases, and 8 bases separated the two germline ends. This CDR3 is 13 amino acids long. Per germline, CDR1 SGHRS and CDR2 YFSETQ. The CDR3 bases are TGCGCCAGCAGCGTGCACTCCACAGATACGCAGTATTTT. This codes for CASSVHSTDTQYF.

The chain carries TRBV5-1 and TRBJ2-5; D is ambiguous. The CDR3 sequence is 14 residues long. Germline V gene sequence: CDR1 SGHRS, CDR2 YFSETQ. Trimming took 4 bases from V and 5 from J, leaving 15 bases between them. The CDR3 here is CASSPQVPRETQYF. The CDR3 nucleotides are TGCGCCAGCAGCCCGCAGGTCCCTCGGGAGACCCAGTACTTC.

This clonotype was picked up many times. This chain joins TRBV7-2 and TRBJ2-5; no clear D. The V and J ends lost 5 bases and 5 bases respectively, with 15 bases between them. Germline V gene lookup returns CDR1 SGHTA and CDR2 FQGNSA. The CDR3 contains 14 residues. The CDR3 here is CASSPSPWVETQYF. CDR3 sequence (DNA): TGTGCCAGCAGCCCCTCCCCTTGGGTTGAGACCCAGTACTTC.

The chain is built from TRBV20-1 and TRBJ2-7; D possibly corresponds to TRBD1 (6 bases). This CDR3 spans 15 amino acids. V was shortened by 6 bases and J by 2 bases, with 20 bases between the two germline ends. Germline CDR1 reads DFQATT; CDR2 reads SNEGSKA (reference sequence). CDR3 region: CSASWGRQGTYEQYF. As DNA, the CDR3 is TGCAGTGCAAGTTGGGGCCGCCAGGGGACCTACGAGCAGTACTTC.

The chain combines TRBV20-1 with TRBJ1-2, with 7 bases matching TRBD1. The CDR3 spans 13 residues. Losses at the gene ends were 3 bases for V and 6 bases for J; bases not matched to a gene: 7. CDR1 and CDR2 from the germline V gene are DFQATT and SNEGSKA (reference sequence). The CDR3 protein is CSASARDRNGYTF. The CDR3 DNA follows: TGCAGTGCTAGTGCCCGGGACAGAAATGGCTACACCTTC.

The chain recombines TRBV7-3 with TRBJ2-3; 9 bases line up with TRBD2. Germline CDR1 reads SGHTA; CDR2 reads FQGTGA. There are 16 residues in the CDR3. V dropped 3 bases and J dropped 1; count of bases not matched to a gene: 5. CDR3 loop: CASSFLAGRGTDTQYF. Here the CDR3 DNA reads TGTGCCAGCAGCTTCCTAGCGGGGAGAGGCACAGATACGCAGTATTTT.

This clonotype was seen more than once but under ten times. J is TRBJ2-5 and V is TRBV6-6; D is uncertain. Germline V gives CDR1 MNHNY, CDR2 SVGAGI (reference sequence). The V end lost 1 base, the J end lost 1 base, and 7 bases lay between the germline ends. The CDR3 has 14 residues. CDR3 amino acids: CASSYFVSQETQYF. The CDR3, as DNA: TGTGCCAGCAGTTACTTTGTCAGCCAAGAGACCCAGTACTTC.

The chain joins TRBV29-1 to TRBJ2-3, with TRBD2 matching over 9 bases. From germline, CDR1 is SQVTM and CDR2 ANQGSEA. V shed 7 bases and J 2 bases; nucleotides not matched to a gene: 4. CDR3 length: 13 residues. CDR3 nucleotide sequence: TGCAGCGATAGCGGGGGCGACACAGATACGCAGTATTTT. As protein: CSDSGGDTDTQYF.